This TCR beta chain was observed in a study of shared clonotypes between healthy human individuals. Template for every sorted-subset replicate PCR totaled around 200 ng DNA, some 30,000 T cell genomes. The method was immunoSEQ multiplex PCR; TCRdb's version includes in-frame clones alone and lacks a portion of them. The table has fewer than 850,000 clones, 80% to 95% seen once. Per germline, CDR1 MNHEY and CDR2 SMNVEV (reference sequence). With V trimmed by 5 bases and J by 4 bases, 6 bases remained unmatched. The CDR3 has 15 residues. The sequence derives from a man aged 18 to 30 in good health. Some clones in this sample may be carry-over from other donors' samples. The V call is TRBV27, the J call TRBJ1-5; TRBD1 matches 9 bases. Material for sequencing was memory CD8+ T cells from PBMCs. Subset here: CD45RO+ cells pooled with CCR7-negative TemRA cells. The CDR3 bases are TGTGCCAGCAGTCCCGGGACAGGGTGGAATCAGCCCCAGCATTTT. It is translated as CASSPGTGWNQPQHF.